This T cell receptor beta chain is drawn from a study of blood T cell repertoires in COVID-19 (dated by TCRdb to the early 2020s). The study in broad terms: Collaborator samples came from the United States, Italy and Spain and covered acute and convalescent phases of COVID-19. Where available, HLA class I and class II types were obtained from metadata supplied by the sample provider rather than from assay-based typing. Samples came from the ongoing ImmuneRACE study (first 160 participants) plus 1,254 subjects from 6 global collaborators. The repertoires were made available in a free public database intended to serve as a resource for research on the immune response to SARS-CoV-2. The material from the prospective study consisted of cDNA or gDNA derived from T cells, B-cell-depleted T cells, or PBMCs. Subjects who had been exposed to COVID-19, were actively infected with it, or had recovered from it provided the deeply sampled blood TCRbeta repertoires that made up the dataset. Sample metadata almost always included a de-identified subject ID, COVID-19 status, age in years and sex. Beyond this particular receptor, the publication reports: Clinical and demographic metadata were provided uncurated, with the amount varying by source and participant.

TCRbeta CDR3 regions were amplified from genomic DNA using the immunoSEQ Assay, a bias-controlled multiplex PCR. The paper's processing steps were these. Nucleated cell counts per sample were estimated from amplification of reference gene primers within the assay. To quantify the absolute abundance of each unique TCRbeta CDR3 rearrangement, sequence reads were collapsed and filtered. For each sample, productive Simpson clonality was calculated by taking the square root of Simpson's diversity index across productive rearrangements. The source is immuneACCESS, and TCRdb retained only in-frame sequences with V and J called. Part of the clones is not carried over; for the studies checked, unresolved V genes explain less than half of this, and the remainder is unexplained. The V and J calls and clone size come from that table; D and trimming were worked out from the DNA. This sample holds about 270,000 clones; over 80% were observed only once. Over 4% of the sample rests with the top ten.

Participants in the prospective study were aged 18 to 89 years, lived in over 20 United States geographic areas, and enrolled through a virtual design. In the prospective study, participants were assigned to cohorts based on the clinical history participants reported in a screening survey and a study questionnaire. Each participant in the prospective study had whole blood, serum and a nasopharyngeal or oropharyngeal swab collected by mobile phlebotomists. Additional blood draws and questionnaires over an approximately 2-month period could optionally be provided by prospective study participants. Prospective study blood samples were shipped either frozen or at room temperature before DNA extraction. V is pared back by 6 bases and J by 5 bases, with 19 bases lying between the germline termini. The CDR3 runs 16 residues from the cysteine to the phenylalanine. Of the read, only the CDR3 DNA is kept; its 48 bases are in frame from base 1. CDR1 SGHAT and CDR2 FQNNGV are derived from the germline V gene.

On this clone itself: The antigen it binds to is not known. No per-base quality is available; no much larger clone lies one base away.

This TCR was recovered from a young woman with acute COVID-19. Recombination joined TRBV11-2 with TRBJ2-2; the D segment could be TRBD2, given 6 matching bases. The sequenced sample consisted of PBMCs or T cells enriched from blood (not recorded which). The CDR3 corresponds to CASRVVPGDNTGELFF. DNA sequence: TGTGCCAGCAGGGTAGTCCCGGGAGATAATACCGGGGAGCTGTTTTTT. Here the CDR3 is joined to the reference TRBV11-2 and TRBJ2-2 genes, and the full variable domain is: EAGVAQSPRYKIIEKRQSVAFWCNPISGHATLYWYQQILGQGPKLLIQFQNNGVVDDSQLPKDRFSAERLKGVDSTLKIQPAKLEDSAVYLCASRVVPGDNTGELFFGEGSRLTVL.